The clone carrying this T cell receptor beta chain has only a few counts. What it binds is not known. TCR cDNA, made by 5'RACE template switching, carried an added universal primer site and UMIs. MiXCR was run by TCRdb on the 5' RACE reads, yielding one entry per CDR3 protein. The table lists roughly 300,000 distinct CDR3 sequences, approximately 8% of them singletons. These data originate in a study of T cells after yellow fever vaccination. Background on the study: The fractions with low cell numbers were processed using SMART-Seq v4 Ultra Low Input. Overall study results and limits: A faster peak, day 5 versus 15, was reached by the weaker secondary response. High-abundance clonotypes from the bulk population could contaminate FACS-sorted repertoires.

The CDR3 contains 14 residues. V dropped 2 bases and J dropped 7; count of bases not matched to a gene: 6. CDR1 is SGHRS and CDR2 is YFSETQ in the germline V gene. The source of this sequence is a man aged 18 to 35 who received the YFV17D yellow fever vaccine. The chain links TRBV5-1 to TRBJ1-1, with TRBD1 identical over 9 bases. Source: PBMCs, taken about 49 days after the first yellow fever vaccination. The CDR3 loop reads CASSFNRGLGEAFF. DNA for the CDR3: TGCGCCAGCAGCTTTAACAGGGGGCTCGGTGAAGCTTTCTTT. Filled out from reference TRBV5-1 and TRBJ1-1, the complete variable domain reads KAGVTQTPRYLIKTRGQQVTLSCSPISGHRSVSWYQQTPGQGLQFLFEYFSETQRNKGNFPGRFSGRQFSNSRSEMNVSTLELGDSALYLCASSFNRGLGEAFFGQGTRLTVV.